The clone carrying this T cell receptor (beta chain) was seen repeatedly, ten times or more. Its cognate antigen is unknown. V gave up 5 bases and J gave up 0 bases, with 11 bases separating them. The germline CDR1 and CDR2 sequences are KGHSH and LQKENI. The CDR3 length is 14 residues. This sample is part of a study of T-cell reconstitution after alpha-beta-depleted transplantation in children. Study outcomes and limitations: Several hundred expanded graft clones reportedly supplied alpha-beta T cells about two months after transplant. Newly generated T cells supplied most T-cell counts and diversity one year post-transplant. Surviving recipient T cells and intrathymic progenitors accounted for some patients' high TCRbeta diversity at day 60.

During its preparation, the TCRbeta library received unique molecular identifiers. Each CDR3 protein is one row after TCRdb ran MiXCR on the PCR reads. The sample has 500,000 to 750,000 distinct CDR3 sequences, approximately 12% seen once; the top ten hold over 2%. The rearrangement links TRBV18 to TRBJ2-7; TRBD2 is a possible D gene (6 bases). This clonotype was sampled from a male patient younger than 18 who had a stem cell transplant for acute myeloid leukemia, so the T cells may come from the graft donor. Sequenced here: PBMCs, mostly from graft donor cells, sampled 360 days after TCRalphabeta/CD19-depleted stem cell transplant. CDR3 coding DNA: TGTGCCAGCTCATTCCGGGACTTCTCCTACGAGCAGTACTTC. Its protein is CASSFRDFSYEQYF. Variable domain in full (rest from reference TRBV18 and TRBJ2-7): NAGVMQNPRHLVRRRGQEARLRCSPMKGHSHVYWYRQLPEEGLKFMVYLQKENIIDESGMPKERFSAEFPKEGPSILRIQQVVRGDSAAYFCASSFRDFSYEQYFGPGTRLTVT.